This T cell receptor beta chain was retrieved from a study of CD4 and CD8 cells across lung adenocarcinoma regions. TCRdb re-called the PCR reads with MiXCR, one entry per CDR3 protein. There are nearly 9,500 distinct CDR3 sequences in the sample; around half occur only once, and 40% to 55% lies in the top ten. Germline CDR1 MNHEY, CDR2 SMNVEV (reference sequence). This CDR3 region has 14 residues. This clonotype was seen once. Mismatch with germline at one junction end may stem from a read error. Donors had localized lung adenocarcinoma, a non-small cell lung cancer. This chain connects TRBV27 to TRBJ2-3, with D unresolved. This sequence originates from a female donor with lung adenocarcinoma. The CD4 and CD8 labels of this study may be unreliable. The sample taken for sequencing was CD8+ T cells from the margin of a lung tumor. The DNA for the CDR3 is TGTGCGAGCAGTGTGGGCCGAGACCCAGATACGCAGTATTTC. Amino acid sequence: CASSVGRDPDTQYF.